Presented here are 32 T cell receptor beta chains from one specimen sequenced in a study of Ad26.COV2.S vaccination and SARS-CoV-2 variants. As for treatment: around 19 received Ad26.COV2.S at low or high dose, single or two shots; several received placebo; per-sample allocation not given. Following the first vaccine or placebo injection, samples were taken on day 63. Assay used: immunoSEQ multiplex PCR; TCRdb lists only in-frame clones, some missing. The sample lists over 350,000 clones; around nine tenths were seen once. This specimen was peripheral blood, taken in a trial of Ad26.COV2.S vaccine versus placebo. The receptors stem from a person between 18 and 65 years old who received the Ad26.COV2.S COVID-19 vaccine or a placebo.

The V and J genes are TRBV9 and TRBJ1-1; 8 nucleotides agree with TRBD1. CDR3 length: 14 amino acids. The junction had 4 bases not matched to a gene; V was cut back by 5 bases and J by 1 base. Germline values: CDR1 SGDLS, CDR2 YYNGEE. The CDR3 reads CASREGTGNTEAFF. The CDR3 bases are TGTGCCAGCAGGGAGGGGACAGGGAACACTGAAGCTTTCTTT.

The gene calls are TRBV29-1 and TRBJ1-2; the match to TRBD1 covers 8 bases. Trimming removed 8 bases from V and 12 bases from J; junction bases left unmatched: 20. From germline, CDR1 is SQVTM and CDR2 ANQGSEA. The CDR3 sequence is 14 residues long. CDR3 coding DNA: TGCAGCATCCGAACGGGGTTTTTCGGACAGGGAGACACCTTC. It codes for CSIRTGFFGQGDTF.

The J gene is TRBJ2-3, the V gene TRBV11-2, with D possibly TRBD1 on 5 matching bases. Germline V gene lookup returns CDR1 SGHAT and CDR2 FQNNGV. The CDR3 is 15 residues long. Trimming left V 7 bases short and J 5 bases short, with 19 bases between. This chain's CDR3 is CASTSVRTPEDTQYF. The CDR3 coding sequence is TGTGCCAGCACCTCCGTAAGGACACCGGAAGATACGCAGTATTTT. Variable domain in full (rest from reference TRBV11-2 and TRBJ2-3): EAGVAQSPRYKIIEKRQSVAFWCNPISGHATLYWYQQILGQGPKLLIQFQNNGVVDDSQLPKDRFSAERLKGVDSTLKIQPAKLEDSAVYLCASTSVRTPEDTQYFGPGTRLTVL.

V and J are TRBV7-9 and TRBJ1-1, with D unresolved. Germline-derived CDR1 and CDR2 are SEHNR and FQNEAQ (reference sequence). This CDR3 has 13 amino acids. V lost 2 bases and J 1 base, leaving 5 bases between the germline ends. CDR3 residues: CASSLLENTEAFF. As DNA, the CDR3 is TGTGCCAGCAGCTTATTGGAGAACACTGAAGCTTTCTTT.

The chain uses TRBV19 and TRBJ2-7, with 10 bases matching TRBD2. The germline gives CDR1 LNHDA, CDR2 SQIVND (reference sequence). After removal of 3 bases from V and 2 bases from J, the junction contained 7 bases not matched to a gene. This CDR3 comprises 16 residues. CDR3 sequence reads: CASSMSPSGGTYEQYF. The CDR3 DNA sequence: TGTGCCAGTAGTATGAGCCCTAGCGGGGGAACCTACGAGCAGTACTTC.

This clone has only one observation. For the CDR3, the DNA is TGCGCCAGCAGCGCGAGCTCCTACAATGAGCAGTTCTTC. Its translation is CASSASSYNEQFF. This chain links TRBV10-2 with TRBJ2-1; D remains ambiguous. The CDR3 consists of 13 residues. V was pared by 6 bases and J by 0 bases, with 6 bases between. Germline loops: CDR1 WSHSY, CDR2 SAAADI.

This chain connects TRBV10-3 to TRBJ1-5; a weak D match, TRBD1 (6 bases). Trimming stripped 0 bases from V and 3 bases from J, with 9 bases between. Germline values: CDR1 ENHRY, CDR2 SYGVKD. The CDR3 has 15 residues. CDR3 residues: CAISESMGANQPQHF. CDR3 DNA: TGTGCCATCAGTGAGTCGATGGGGGCCAATCAGCCCCAGCATTTT.

The rearrangement links TRBV5-1 to TRBJ1-1; tentative D call: TRBD1 (6 bases). Germline V gene data show CDR1 as SGHRS and CDR2 as YFSETQ. The CDR3 sequence is 15 residues long. The V gene lost 3 bases and the J gene lost 1 base, with 13 bases spanning the gap. In DNA form, the CDR3 reads TGCGCCAGCAGCTCCAATCCGGGACAGAACACTGAAGCTTTCTTT. This translates into CASSSNPGQNTEAFF.

In this sample, this clone turned up once. The rearrangement joins TRBV5-1 to TRBJ1-1; no clear D. The V gene lost 3 bases and the J gene lost 1 base, with 13 bases spanning the gap. Germline CDR1 and CDR2: SGHRS and YFSETQ. CDR3 size: 15 residues. The CDR3: CASSSETTKNTEAFF. The DNA for the CDR3 is TGCGCCAGCAGCTCGGAGACAACCAAGAACACTGAAGCTTTCTTT.

V gene TRBV14 combines with J gene TRBJ2-1; perhaps TRBD2 as D (6 bases). Trimming left V 2 bases short and J 8 bases short, with 10 bases between. From germline, CDR1 is SGHDN and CDR2 FVKESK. The CDR3 is 13 amino acids. CDR3 residues: CASSQYRRDEQFF. The CDR3 coding sequence is TGTGCCAGCAGCCAATACCGGAGGGATGAGCAGTTCTTC.

The rearrangement links TRBV29-1 to TRBJ1-2; 12 positions agree with TRBD1. CDR1 is SQVTM, CDR2 ANQGSEA, per germline. This CDR3 is 17 amino acids long. Germline trimming cut 6 bases from V and 2 bases from J; bases unmatched to any gene: 13. This CDR3 reads CSVTARDRGRLNYGYTF. The CDR3 nucleotides read TGCAGCGTCACCGCGAGGGACAGGGGGCGATTAAACTATGGCTACACCTTC. Complete variable domain (other parts from reference TRBV29-1 and TRBJ1-2): SAVISQKPSRDICQRGTSLTIQCQVDSQVTMMFWYRQQPGQSLTLIATANQGSEATYESGFVIDKFPISRPNLTFSTLTVSNMSPEDSSIYLCSVTARDRGRLNYGYTFGSGTRLTVV.

The rearrangement links TRBV6-6 to TRBJ2-5, with D uncertain. Germline V CDR1 and CDR2: MNHNY, SVGAGI (reference sequence). CDR3 length equals 15 residues. Trimming left V 9 bases short and J 2 bases short, with 19 bases between. The CDR3 reads CASHPGPDEQETQYF. In nucleotides, the CDR3 is TGTGCCAGTCACCCCGGTCCGGACGAGCAAGAGACCCAGTACTTC.

This clone was seen just once. CDR3 loop: CSVEIPPGDRGNYEQYF. The CDR3 DNA sequence: TGCAGCGTTGAGATCCCCCCGGGGGACAGGGGTAATTACGAGCAGTACTTC. The chain couples TRBV29-1 to TRBJ2-7, with 10 bases identical to TRBD1. Germline lookup yields CDR1 SQVTM and CDR2 ANQGSEA. Trimming removed 3 bases from V and 4 bases from J; junction bases left unmatched: 15. This CDR3 comprises 17 residues.

V gene TRBV5-4 combines with J gene TRBJ2-1, with D perhaps matching TRBD2 (6 bases). V was trimmed by 0 bases and J by 6 bases, leaving 13 bases between them. The length of the CDR3 is 15 residues. CDR1 and CDR2 (germline): SGHNT, YYREEE (reference sequence). In nucleotides, the CDR3 is TGTGCCAGCAGCTTGGGACTAGTGGCTTTCAATGAGCAGTTCTTC. It specifies CASSLGLVAFNEQFF.

This chain uses TRBV4-1 with TRBJ1-5; tentatively, D is TRBD1 (5 bases). The CDR3 contains 13 residues. V lost 2 bases and J 4 bases, leaving 6 bases between the germline ends. Germline assignment: CDR1 MGHRA and CDR2 YSYEKL. CDR3 amino acids: CASSQTGNQPQHF. DNA for the CDR3: TGCGCCAGCAGCCAAACAGGAAATCAGCCCCAGCATTTT.

The sample holds a few counts of this clone. Here the CDR3 reads CASSRNSGTQWQPQHF. The CDR3 DNA reads as TGCGCCAGCAGCCGGAATTCGGGAACCCAATGGCAGCCCCAGCATTTT. The chain employs TRBV4-1 and TRBJ1-5; D is ambiguous. V gave up 4 bases and J gave up 7 bases, with 20 bases separating them. The CDR3 sequence is 16 residues long. The V gene's germline CDR1 is MGHRA and CDR2 YSYEKL.

Here the CDR3 DNA reads TGTGCCAGCAGCGCCCGACAGGGGGCTTATGGCTACACCTTC. It encodes CASSARQGAYGYTF. The V and J genes are TRBV9 and TRBJ1-2, with TRBD1 matching over 10 bases. Trimming cost V 3 bases and J 5 bases; bases outside gene matches: 4. The CDR3 length is 14 residues. In germline, CDR1 is SGDLS, CDR2 YYNGEE.

The chain has TRBV29-1 and TRBJ2-7; D gene unclear. The CDR3 has 11 amino acids. From germline, CDR1 is SQVTM and CDR2 ANQGSEA. Trimming took 7 bases from V and 5 from J, leaving 12 bases between them. The CDR3, as DNA: TGCAGCGCCGTGGGTTCAGACGAGCAGTACTTC. It specifies CSAVGSDEQYF.

The J gene is TRBJ2-1, the V gene TRBV19, with 10 positions matching TRBD2. In germline, CDR1 is LNHDA, CDR2 SQIVND (reference sequence). The junction had 2 bases not matched to a gene; V was cut back by 3 bases and J by 6 bases. CDR3 length: 14 residues. The chain's CDR3 is CASSILAGVNEQFF. The CDR3 nucleotides read TGTGCCAGTAGTATCCTAGCGGGGGTCAATGAGCAGTTCTTC.

The V and J genes are TRBV3-1 (or the pseudogene TRBV3-2) and TRBJ2-1; 7 positions match TRBD1. Germline CDR1 is LGHDT and CDR2 is YNNKEL (reference sequence). The V and J ends lost 4 bases and 2 bases, in that order; junction bases with no gene match: 8. The CDR3 sequence is 16 residues long. The CDR3 loop is CASSPGEGATYNEQFF. The CDR3 bases are TGTGCCAGCAGCCCAGGTGAGGGGGCGACCTACAATGAGCAGTTCTTC.

V and J are TRBV5-1 and TRBJ2-1, with 7 bases that match TRBD1. V lost 4 bases to trimming and J lost 3 bases; unmatched junction nucleotides: 7. Germline loops: CDR1 SGHRS, CDR2 YFSETQ. The CDR3 is made up of 15 amino acids. The CDR3 DNA reads as TGCGCCAGCAGCCCTACGGACAGGCGCTACAATGAGCAGTTCTTC. This translates into CASSPTDRRYNEQFF.

This chain joins TRBV6-5 and TRBJ2-7, with 9 bases identical to TRBD1. Germline loops: CDR1 MNHEY, CDR2 SVGAGI. The V and J ends lost 6 bases and 2 bases, in that order; junction bases with no gene match: 5. This CDR3 region has 14 residues. This CDR3 is CASRGDRVTYEQYF. In DNA, the CDR3 is TGTGCCAGCAGGGGGGACAGGGTGACCTACGAGCAGTACTTC.

This rearrangement joins TRBV6-2 or TRBV6-3 to TRBJ2-1, with D perhaps TRBD1 or TRBD2 (5 bases each). From germline, CDR1 is MNHEY and CDR2 SVGEGT. The V gene lost 2 bases and the J gene lost 3 bases, with 5 bases spanning the gap. CDR3 length: 13 residues. The chain's CDR3 is CASSYGGYNEQFF. CDR3 nucleotide sequence: TGTGCCAGCAGTTACGGGGGCTACAATGAGCAGTTCTTC.

This chain connects TRBV5-5 to TRBJ1-1; 7 bases are a match to TRBD1. In germline, CDR1 is SGHKS, CDR2 YYEKEE (reference sequence). Germline trimming cut 3 bases from V and 4 bases from J; bases unmatched to any gene: 9. The CDR3 sequence is 15 residues long. In DNA, the CDR3 is TGTGCCAGCAGCTATTACAGGGGCGTCCGCACTGAAGCTTTCTTT. It is translated as CASSYYRGVRTEAFF.

This rearrangement joins TRBV18 to TRBJ2-7; TRBD1 might be the D (6 bases). Germline V gives CDR1 KGHSH, CDR2 LQKENI. The V gene lost 6 bases and the J gene lost 5 bases, with 14 bases spanning the gap. CDR3 size: 13 residues. Here the CDR3 DNA reads TGTGCCAGCTCGTTTCAGGGGCTGAACGAGCAGTACTTC. Amino acids: CASSFQGLNEQYF.

V is TRBV7-2 and J is TRBJ2-2, with D perhaps TRBD1 (5 bases). CDR1 is SGHTA and CDR2 is FQGNSA in the germline V gene. This CDR3 comprises 15 residues. V lost 3 bases and J 1 base, leaving 9 bases between the germline ends. Here the CDR3 reads CASSLATGNTGELFF. In nucleotides, the CDR3 is TGTGCCAGCAGCTTGGCTACAGGGAACACCGGGGAGCTGTTTTTT. Combining the CDR3 with reference TRBV7-2 and TRBJ2-2 gives the whole variable domain GAGVSQSPSNKVTEKGKDVELRCDPISGHTALYWYRQSLGQGLEFLIYFQGNSAPDKSGLPSDRFSAERTGGSVSTLTIQRTQQEDSAVYLCASSLATGNTGELFFGEGSRLTVL.

This clone was seen many times. The chain links TRBV4-1 to TRBJ1-4; D not resolved. Between the trimmed V and J ends, which lost 1 base and 6 bases, there was a span of 6 bases. Germline lookup yields CDR1 MGHRA and CDR2 YSYEKL. CDR3 length equals 13 residues. The CDR3 spells CASSQVLDEKLFF. The CDR3 DNA reads as TGCGCCAGCAGCCAAGTACTCGATGAAAAACTGTTTTTT.

J is TRBJ2-3 and V is TRBV7-2; 8 bases agree with TRBD2. The CDR3 covers 17 residues. Per the germline V gene, CDR1 is SGHTA and CDR2 is FQGNSA. J gave up 3 bases and V 3 bases, and 11 bases lay outside the gene matches. CDR3 in DNA: TGTGCCAGCAGCTTCGGGGCCGGGGGGGCTTCAACAGATACGCAGTATTTT. It encodes CASSFGAGGASTDTQYF.

V and J are TRBV19 and TRBJ1-5; 7 bases align to TRBD1. Germline V lookup: CDR1 LNHDA, CDR2 SQIVND (reference sequence). V trimming: 5 bases; J trimming: 0 bases; junction bases outside the gene matches: 4. The length of the CDR3 is 15 residues. CDR3 region: CASSGGQNSNQPQHF. The CDR3 DNA reads as TGTGCCAGTAGTGGGGGACAGAATAGCAATCAGCCCCAGCATTTT.

This chain joins TRBV5-5 and TRBJ2-4; 9 bases match TRBD1. The CDR3 length is 18 residues. V lost 0 bases and J lost 3; bases outside the gene matches: 10. Germline V gene sequence: CDR1 SGHKS, CDR2 YYEKEE (reference sequence). The CDR3 DNA is TGTGCCAGCAGCTTGGGGCGCGGGACAGGGATGGGCAAAAACATTCAGTACTTC. This codes for CASSLGRGTGMGKNIQYF.

This clone was seen once. The chain is built from TRBV7-9 and TRBJ2-3, with 10 bases lining up with TRBD2. The CDR3 covers 15 residues. Trimming cost V 5 bases and J 6 bases; bases outside gene matches: 8. Germline V CDR1 and CDR2: SEHNR, FQNEAQ (reference sequence). The CDR3 loop is CASSRRASGGDTQYF. In DNA, the CDR3 is TGTGCCAGCAGCAGAAGGGCTAGCGGGGGTGATACGCAGTATTTT.

The chain combines TRBV15 with TRBJ2-1; the D call may be TRBD1 or TRBD2 (5 bases each). Per the germline V gene, CDR1 is LNHNV and CDR2 is YYDKDF (reference sequence). The V end lost 1 base, the J end lost 7 bases, and 14 bases lay between the germline ends. This CDR3 comprises 15 residues. CDR3 loop: CATSRVAGTPNEQFF. The CDR3 region has the DNA TGTGCCACCAGCAGAGTGGCAGGGACCCCAAATGAGCAGTTCTTC.